This T cell receptor (beta chain) was sequenced in a study of blood T cells in healthy people across ages. Overall study results and limits: A strong correlation was seen between TCR beta diversity and naive T cell percentage. Changes in expanded clonotypes were possibly confounded, as the CMV status of donors was unknown.

CDR3 size: 16 residues. Germline V gene data show CDR1 as LGHNA and CDR2 as YSLEER. V trimming: 3 bases; J trimming: 4 bases; junction bases outside the gene matches: 6. All donors came from Russia, were Caucasian and healthy, and spanned ages about 6 to 90. This clonotype has a count of ten or more. The antigen is unknown. A sample-barcoded 5' primer and a J-beta primer mix were used in a second PCR of roughly 6 to 11 cycles. The template-switch adaptor was a 5' adaptor with 12 random nucleotides. It tagged each cDNA molecule. Each CDR3 protein gets one entry after TCRdb re-called the 5' RACE reads with MiXCR. The data show about 1.1 million distinct CDR3 sequences, 35% to 40% seen once.

The chain employs TRBV4-3 and TRBJ1-5; TRBD1 agrees at 10 bases. This receptor was identified in a man between 18 and 35 years old in good health. The sample taken for sequencing was blood. CDR3 nucleotides: TGCGCCAGCAGCCAGAATTCGGGACAGGGGAATCAGCCCCAGCATTTT. It is translated as CASSQNSGQGNQPQHF.